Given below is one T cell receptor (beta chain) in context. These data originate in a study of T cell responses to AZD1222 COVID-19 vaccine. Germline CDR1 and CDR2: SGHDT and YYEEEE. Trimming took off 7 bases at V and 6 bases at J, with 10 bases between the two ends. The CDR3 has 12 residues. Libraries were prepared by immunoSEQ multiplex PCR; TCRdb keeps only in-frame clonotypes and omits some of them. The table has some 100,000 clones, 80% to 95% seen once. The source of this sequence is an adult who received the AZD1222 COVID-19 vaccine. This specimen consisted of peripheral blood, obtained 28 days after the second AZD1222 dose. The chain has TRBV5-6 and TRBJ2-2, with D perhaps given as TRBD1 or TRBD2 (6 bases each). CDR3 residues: CASLGGPGELFF. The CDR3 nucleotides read TGTGCCAGCTTAGGGGGGCCCGGGGAGCTGTTTTTT.